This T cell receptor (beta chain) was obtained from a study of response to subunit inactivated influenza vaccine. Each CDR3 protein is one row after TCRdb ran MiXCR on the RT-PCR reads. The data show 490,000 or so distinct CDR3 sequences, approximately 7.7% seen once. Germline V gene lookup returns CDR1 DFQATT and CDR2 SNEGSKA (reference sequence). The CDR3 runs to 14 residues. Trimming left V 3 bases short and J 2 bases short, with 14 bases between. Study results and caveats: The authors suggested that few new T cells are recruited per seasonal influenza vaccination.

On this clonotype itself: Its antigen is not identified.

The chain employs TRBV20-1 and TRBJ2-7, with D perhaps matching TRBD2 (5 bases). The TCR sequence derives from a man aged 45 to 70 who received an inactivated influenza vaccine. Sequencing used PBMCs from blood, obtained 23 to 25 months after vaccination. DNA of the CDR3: TGCAGTGCTAGGAGGCCCTCGGAGGCCTACGAGCAGTACTTC. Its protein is CSARRPSEAYEQYF.